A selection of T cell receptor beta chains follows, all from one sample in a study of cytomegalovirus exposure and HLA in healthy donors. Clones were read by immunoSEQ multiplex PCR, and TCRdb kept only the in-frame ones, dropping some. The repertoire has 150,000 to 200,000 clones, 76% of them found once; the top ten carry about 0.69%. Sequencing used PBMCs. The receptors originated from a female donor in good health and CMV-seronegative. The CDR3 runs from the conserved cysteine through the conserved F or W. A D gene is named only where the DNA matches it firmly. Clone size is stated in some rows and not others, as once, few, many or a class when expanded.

TGTGCCAGCAGTTTCGGAGGGGGCGAGCAGTACTTC CASSFGGGEQYF TRBV28 12 TRBJ2-7 . .
TGTGCCTGGAGTGATAGAGAGGGCCAGCCCCAGCATTTT CAWSDREGQPQHF TRBV30 13 TRBJ1-5 once .
TGTGCTAGTGGTCCCCGCCCAGGGGATAGCAATCAGCCCCAGCATTTT CASGPRPGDSNQPQHF TRBV12-5 16 TRBJ1-5 . .
TGTGCCAGCAGCTCAATCAGGGGGCGAATAGGGGAGACTGAAGCTTTCTTT CASSSIRGRIGETEAFF TRBV7-9 17 TRBJ1-1 . TRBD1
TGTGCCAGCAGGTACTCCGGGACAGGGGAGGGCACTGAAGCTTTCTTT CASRYSGTGEGTEAFF TRBV7-9 16 TRBJ1-1 few TRBD1
TGTGCCAGCAGTTCCGCCTACGAGCAGTACTTC CASSSAYEQYF TRBV25-1 11 TRBJ2-7 . .
TGCGCCAGCAGCTTGGACGGTCAGCGGAGCACAGATACGCAGTATTTT CASSLDGQRSTDTQYF TRBV5-1 16 TRBJ2-3 . .
TGTGCCAGCAGCCTAGGACAGGGGGCTGAAGATACGCAGTATTTT CASSLGQGAEDTQYF TRBV11-3 15 TRBJ2-3 . TRBD1
TGTGCCTGGAGTGTAGGAGGCTACGAGCAGTACTTC CAWSVGGYEQYF TRBV30 12 TRBJ2-7 . .
TGTGCCAGCAGTTCGCGCTGGACTAGCGGGAGCTACAATGAGCAGTTCTTC CASSSRWTSGSYNEQFF TRBV27 17 TRBJ2-1 . TRBD2
TGTGCCAGCAGCCTTGGCAGGAACACCGGGGAGCTGTTTTTT CASSLGRNTGELFF TRBV4-2 14 TRBJ2-2 . .
TGTGCCAGCAGTTTATCGTGGGGGGACAGGGGGCTCTATGGCTACACCTTC CASSLSWGDRGLYGYTF TRBV27 17 TRBJ1-2 few TRBD1
TGTGCCAGCAGTGAGGTAGCCTGGGAGCAGTACTTC CASSEVAWEQYF TRBV2 12 TRBJ2-7 . .
TGTGCCAGCAGCCCTACTAGCGGCTCCTACAATGAGCAGTTCTTC CASSPTSGSYNEQFF TRBV7-9 15 TRBJ2-1 . TRBD2
TGTGCCAGCAGCTTATCTAGCGGGGAGACCTACGAGCAGTACTTC CASSLSSGETYEQYF TRBV7-8 15 TRBJ2-7 . TRBD2
TGTGCCAGCAGGGTCGGTTGGGCCCAAACCTACGAGCAGTACTTC CASRVGWAQTYEQYF TRBV6-5 15 TRBJ2-7 . .
TGTGCCAGTAGCTATACAGGGGGCGCGTTGGGCTACACCTTC CASSYTGGALGYTF TRBV19 14 TRBJ1-2 . TRBD1
TGTGCCAGTACACAGGCAAACACCATATATTTT CASTQANTIYF TRBV19 11 TRBJ1-3 . .
TGTGCCATCAGTGATATGAATGAGCAGTTCTTC CAISDMNEQFF TRBV10-3 11 TRBJ2-1 . .
TGTGCCAGCAGCTTCCAGGGGGGCAACAATCAGCCCCAGCATTTT CASSFQGGNNQPQHF TRBV7-9 15 TRBJ1-5 . TRBD1
TGTGCCAGGACAGGGAGTAGGTACGAGCAGTACTTC CARTGSRYEQYF TRBV6-5 12 TRBJ2-7 few TRBD1
TGCGCCAGCCAAGACTTAGCGGGGGTAAAAGAGACCCAGTACTTC CASQDLAGVKETQYF TRBV5-1 15 TRBJ2-5 . TRBD2
TGTGCCAGCAGCCAGGGGCAGGGCTATGGCTACACCTTC CASSQGQGYGYTF TRBV5-4 13 TRBJ1-2 . .
TGTGCCAGCAGCCCGTGGGACAGCCTACCCTCCTACGAGCAGTACTTC CASSPWDSLPSYEQYF TRBV9 16 TRBJ2-7 . TRBD1
TGTGCCAGCAGCTTGGGGGAGGTGAGGCAGGGCAACACCTTC CASSLGEVRQGNTF TRBV5-6 14 TRBJ1-2 . .
TGTGCCAGCAGGTCTACCGGGGGTTACGAGCAGTACTTC CASRSTGGYEQYF TRBV27 13 TRBJ2-7 . .
TGTGCCAGCAGCTTGGGTACAGGGGGAGCTGGCTACACCTTC CASSLGTGGAGYTF TRBV5-4 14 TRBJ1-2 . TRBD1
TGTGCCACCGGACAGGGAGGCTCTGGGGCCAACGTCCTGACTTTC CATGQGGSGANVLTF TRBV7-9 15 TRBJ2-6 few TRBD1
TGTGCCAGCAGGAGACAGATTGAGACCCAGTACTTC CASRRQIETQYF TRBV28 12 TRBJ2-5 . .
TGTGCCAGCAGTTCGAAGTCGGGGAGCACTGAAGCTTTCTTT CASSSKSGSTEAFF TRBV6-6 14 TRBJ1-1 . .
TGTGCCAGCAGCTCCGGGACAGCCTCCTACGAGCAGTACTTC CASSSGTASYEQYF TRBV11-1 14 TRBJ2-7 . TRBD1
TGTGCCAGCAGCGCGAATGACAGGGGAGGCGGCTACACCTTC CASSANDRGGGYTF TRBV9 14 TRBJ1-2 . TRBD1